This T cell receptor (beta chain) was retrieved from a study of blood T cell repertoires in COVID-19. This clone was counted only a few times. Sequenced by immunoSEQ multiplex PCR; TCRdb stores in-frame clones only, minus some. The table shows about 180,000 clones, with about nine tenths occurring only once. The CDR3 covers 14 residues. V was shortened by 0 bases and J by 5 bases, with 8 bases between the two germline ends. CDR1 is SGHRS, CDR2 YFSETQ, per germline. The specimen sequenced was peripheral blood. The source of this sequence is a woman between 45 and 65 years old with acute or convalescent COVID-19. This chain links TRBV5-1 with TRBJ1-4; a weak D match, TRBD1 (5 bases). The DNA for the CDR3 is TGCGCCAGCAGCTTGGCAGGGTTAAATGAAAAACTGTTTTTT. It translates to CASSLAGLNEKLFF.